A single sample is the source of the 20 T cell receptor beta chains below, sequenced in a study of technical replicates of blood from a few donors. TCRdb's table, derived via immunoSEQ multiplex PCR, lists solely in-frame clones and lacks some. The sample holds 55,000 to 65,000 clones, 97% seen once. Sequenced sample: T cells isolated from PBMCs. These receptors came from a human donor in good health.

The chain joins TRBV7-3 to TRBJ2-1; 8 bases are shared with TRBD2. The CDR3 is 15 amino acids. After removal of 5 bases from V and 0 bases from J, the junction contained 3 bases not matched to a gene. CDR1 and CDR2 from the germline V gene are SGHTA and FQGTGA. CDR3 sequence: CASSVSGSSYNEQFF. The DNA for the CDR3 is TGTGCCAGCAGCGTAAGCGGGAGCTCCTACAATGAGCAGTTCTTC.

This chain connects TRBV11-2 to TRBJ2-5, with D unresolved. The CDR3 length is 11 residues. With 2 bases removed from V and 5 bases from J, the gap between germline ends came to 3 bases. The germline V gene has CDR1 SGHAT and CDR2 FQNNGV. CDR3 coding DNA: TGTGCCAGCAGCTTACGGGAGACCCAGTACTTC. This sequence encodes CASSLRETQYF. Combining the CDR3 with reference TRBV11-2 and TRBJ2-5 gives the whole variable domain EAGVAQSPRYKIIEKRQSVAFWCNPISGHATLYWYQQILGQGPKLLIQFQNNGVVDDSQLPKDRFSAERLKGVDSTLKIQPAKLEDSAVYLCASSLRETQYFGPGTRLLVL.

V gene TRBV5-4 combines with J gene TRBJ2-3; TRBD2 matches 10 bases. Trimming removed 0 bases from V and 6 bases from J; junction bases left unmatched: 4. The CDR3 totals 15 residues. Germline V gene data show CDR1 as SGHNT and CDR2 as YYREEE (reference sequence). This CDR3 reads CASSLELAGLDTQYF. The DNA for the CDR3 is TGTGCCAGCAGCTTGGAACTAGCGGGACTGGATACGCAGTATTTT. The complete variable domain, with remaining parts taken from reference TRBV5-4 and TRBJ2-3, reads ETGVTQSPTHLIKTRGQQVTLRCSSQSGHNTVSWYQQALGQGPQFIFQYYREEENGRGNFPPRFSGLQFPNYSSELNVNALELDDSALYLCASSLELAGLDTQYFGPGTRLTVL.

The V and J genes are TRBV21-1 and TRBJ2-5; whether TRBD2, the table's D call, matches the DNA was not checked. TRBV21-1 is labeled a pseudogene. This CDR3 comprises 15 residues. CDR3 nucleotide sequence: TGTGCCAGCATCCCGGACAAGGGGGGGCGGGAGACCCAGTACTTC. Translation gives CASIPDKGGRETQYF.

In its sample, this clone was seen once. This chain links TRBV6-5 with TRBJ2-7; D may be TRBD1 (6 bases). Trimming took 8 bases from V and 3 from J, leaving 17 bases between them. The CDR3 has 14 residues. The germline V gene encodes CDR1 MNHEY and CDR2 SVGAGI. The CDR3 bases are TGTGCCAGCCGCACTCCGGACAGCTTCTACGAGCAGTACTTC. As protein: CASRTPDSFYEQYF.

The rearrangement uses TRBV7-9 and TRBJ1-4; 9 bases are a match to TRBD1. Germline V CDR1 and CDR2: SEHNR, FQNEAQ (reference sequence). The CDR3 length is 16 residues. V dropped 5 bases and J dropped 6; count of bases not matched to a gene: 10. Here the CDR3 reads CASSPTSGQGHEKLFF. CDR3 sequence (DNA): TGTGCCAGCAGCCCGACATCGGGACAGGGACATGAAAAACTGTTTTTT.

This clone came up once. The J gene is TRBJ1-2, the V gene TRBV28; no clear D. From germline, CDR1 is MDHEN and CDR2 SYDVKM. CDR3 length: 16 amino acids. V was pared by 5 bases and J by 0 bases, with 16 bases between. CDR3: CASSRLVPRANYGYTF. The CDR3 coding sequence is TGTGCCAGCAGTCGACTTGTACCCAGAGCTAACTATGGCTACACCTTC.

The chain has TRBV19 and TRBJ1-1; no clear D gene. Germline V gene lookup returns CDR1 LNHDA and CDR2 SQIVND (reference sequence). This CDR3 spans 15 amino acids. V was trimmed by 5 bases and J by 0 bases, leaving 13 bases between them. CDR3 residues: CASSQTDLMNTEAFF. CDR3 DNA sequence: TGTGCCAGTAGTCAAACAGACCTCATGAACACTGAAGCTTTCTTT.

This chain links TRBV10-1 with TRBJ1-3; a possible D gene is TRBD1 (5 bases). Trimming stripped 6 bases from V and 0 bases from J, with 9 bases between. The CDR3 has 14 amino acids. Germline lookup yields CDR1 WNHNN and CDR2 SYGVQD (reference sequence). CDR3 bases: TGCGCCAGCAGAGGCAGGGACTCTGGAAACACCATATATTTT. It encodes CASRGRDSGNTIYF.

This chain uses TRBV27 with TRBJ2-3, with a possible D match to TRBD1 (5 bases). This CDR3 contains 13 residues. Trimming cost V 2 bases and J 5 bases, with 8 bases left between them. The germline V gene encodes CDR1 MNHEY and CDR2 SMNVEV (reference sequence). CDR3 nucleotide sequence: TGTGCCAGCAGTTTAAAAAGGGGAGATACGCAGTATTTT. It yields the protein CASSLKRGDTQYF.

The chain carries TRBV4-1 and TRBJ2-6, with D perhaps matching TRBD1 (6 bases). Per germline, CDR1 MGHRA and CDR2 YSYEKL. The CDR3 is made up of 16 amino acids. V was pared by 3 bases and J by 0 bases, with 9 bases between. This chain's CDR3 is CASSQDSYSGANVLTF. The DNA of the CDR3 is TGCGCCAGCAGCCAGGACAGCTACTCTGGGGCCAACGTCCTGACTTTC.

The chain has TRBV5-1 and TRBJ1-1; no clear D. Looked up from germline, CDR1 is SGHRS and CDR2 is YFSETQ. This CDR3 region has 14 residues. V shed 1 base and J shed 0 bases, with 7 bases lying between them. In nucleotides, the CDR3 is TGCGCCAGCAGCTTGAGGCAGGTGAACACTGAAGCTTTCTTT. Amino acid sequence: CASSLRQVNTEAFF.

The V gene is TRBV19, the J gene TRBJ2-7, with a possible D match to TRBD2 (6 bases). The ends were cut back, 9 bases at V and 1 base at J, with 16 bases in the middle. Germline CDR1 LNHDA, CDR2 SQIVND (reference sequence). The CDR3 consists of 14 residues. The CDR3 DNA sequence: TGTGCCAGCCCGGAGGGGAGGCCGTCCTACGAGCAGTACTTC. As protein: CASPEGRPSYEQYF.

This rearrangement joins TRBV28 to TRBJ2-5; a possible D gene is TRBD2 (6 bases). CDR1 is MDHEN and CDR2 is SYDVKM in the germline V gene. The CDR3 covers 16 residues. The V end lost 9 bases, the J end lost 9 bases, and 29 bases lay between the germline ends. The CDR3: CASMRMGGVGLYAQYF. The CDR3 region has the DNA TGTGCCAGTATGAGAATGGGCGGGGTCGGATTGTACGCCCAGTACTTC. Complete variable domain (other parts from reference TRBV28 and TRBJ2-5): DVKVTQSSRYLVKRTGEKVFLECVQDMDHENMFWYRQDPGLGLRLIYFSYDVKMKEKGDIPEGYSVSREKKERFSLILESASTNQTSMYLCASMRMGGVGLYAQYFGPGTRLLVL.

V usage is TRBV7-9 and J usage is TRBJ1-1; TRBD1 is a possible D gene (5 bases). The CDR3 length is 15 residues. Germline CDR1 and CDR2: SEHNR and FQNEAQ (reference sequence). V was shortened by 3 bases and J by 2 bases, with 13 bases between the two germline ends. The CDR3 is CASSLGGLGNTEAFF. CDR3 in DNA: TGTGCCAGCAGCTTGGGGGGTTTGGGAAACACTGAAGCTTTCTTT.

The CDR3 DNA reads as TGCGCCAGCAGCTTAGAGGACGGGGGTCAGCCCCAGCATTTT. This encodes CASSLEDGGQPQHF. V gene TRBV5-1 combines with J gene TRBJ1-5; D is possibly TRBD1 (5 bases). Germline V gene lookup returns CDR1 SGHRS and CDR2 YFSETQ. V shed 2 bases and J shed 6 bases, with 12 bases lying between them. The CDR3 has 14 amino acids.

The chain is built from TRBV5-6 and TRBJ2-5; D not resolved. Germline values: CDR1 SGHDT, CDR2 YYEEEE. CDR3 length: 12 amino acids. Trimming took 0 bases from V and 10 from J, leaving 10 bases between them. In DNA, the CDR3 is TGTGCCAGCAGCTTGGCCTCTAGGATCCAGTACTTC. Its protein is CASSLASRIQYF.

The chain has TRBV11-2 and TRBJ2-2; the match to TRBD2 covers 8 bases. The germline CDR1 and CDR2 sequences are SGHAT and FQNNGV. The trim removed 5 bases at V and 1 base at J, leaving 6 bases unmatched. This CDR3 is built from 16 residues. The CDR3 DNA reads as TGTGCCAGCAGCGTTATTAGCGGGAAGAACACCGGGGAGCTGTTTTTT. This encodes CASSVISGKNTGELFF.

The rearrangement uses TRBV28 and TRBJ2-5; D possibly corresponds to TRBD1 (6 bases). Per the germline V gene, CDR1 is MDHEN and CDR2 is SYDVKM. Deletions cut 5 bases from V and 2 bases from J, with 12 bases between. The CDR3 spans 14 residues. The CDR3 sequence: CASSRRDKQETQYF. The CDR3 DNA is TGTGCCAGCAGTCGCCGGGACAAACAAGAGACCCAGTACTTC.

The gene calls are TRBV5-4 and TRBJ2-1; D gene unclear. The CDR3 is made up of 13 amino acids. Per the germline V gene, CDR1 is SGHNT and CDR2 is YYREEE (reference sequence). V lost 4 bases and J lost 5, with 10 bases in between. This chain's CDR3 is CASSQPVNNEQFF. In nucleotides, the CDR3 is TGTGCCAGCAGCCAACCAGTAAACAATGAGCAGTTCTTC.